Sequencing of this T cell receptor beta chain was carried out in a study of CD8 T cells in Susac syndrome. RNA totalling about 0.45 to 1 ug underwent reverse transcription with random hexamers. TCRdb passed the immunoSEQ multiplex PCR reads through MiXCR, listing each CDR3 protein once. The sample gives some 210,000 distinct CDR3 sequences, about 94% of which show up once; over 0.15% is in the top ten. In this sample, this clonotype turned up once. Its antigen is unknown. High-throughput TCR beta sequencing covered peripheral CD8+ and CD4+ T cells. CDR3 length: 15 residues. V dropped 6 bases and J dropped 7 bases, with 19 bases sitting between them. Germline CDR1 MNHNS, CDR2 SASEGT. Overall study results and limits: Expansion of clones was not seen in the CD4+ T cell repertoires of Susac syndrome.

The chain couples TRBV6-1 to TRBJ1-5, with D possibly being TRBD1 (5 bases). The sequenced material came from CD4+ T cells from PBMCs. This TCR derives from a human donor with Susac syndrome. The CDR3 is CASRPADGQWQPQHF. The CDR3 region has the DNA TGTGCCAGCAGGCCTGCGGACGGACAATGGCAGCCCCAGCATTTT.